This TCR beta chain is drawn from a study of T-cell reconstitution after alpha-beta-depleted transplantation in children. The TCRbeta library was prepared with unique molecular identifiers. TCRdb processed the PCR reads anew with MiXCR; each CDR3 protein has one entry. This sample has approximately 510,000 distinct CDR3 sequences, with about 17% found just once. The germline gives CDR1 SGHKS, CDR2 YYEKEE (reference sequence). V was clipped by 1 base and J by 3 bases; unmatched bases: 6. This CDR3 comprises 16 residues. The chain couples TRBV5-5 to TRBJ2-1; 8 nucleotides agree with TRBD2. The source of this sequence is a human donor who donated a stem cell graft to a child with acute lymphoblastic leukemia. Sequences were derived from PBMCs from the stem cell graft donor, sampled from the stem cell graft. CDR3 nucleotides: TGTGCCAGCAGCTTGTTTGAGCGGGGGTTCTACAATGAGCAGTTCTTC. Translated: CASSLFERGFYNEQFF.